The 27 T cell receptor beta chains below come from one sample, sequenced in a study of response to subunit inactivated influenza vaccine. TCRdb re-called the RT-PCR reads through MiXCR, storing one row per CDR3 protein. Seen here are more than 700,000 distinct CDR3 sequences, around 20% observed once, and the top ten hold about 10%. This material consisted of PBMCs from blood, taken 4 to 6 days after vaccination. The receptor set was obtained from a man over 45 who received an inactivated influenza vaccine.

V gene TRBV20-1 combines with J gene TRBJ1-1; a weak D match, TRBD1 (5 bases). V gave up 6 bases and J gave up 2 bases, with 10 bases separating them. The CDR3 is made up of 12 amino acids. CDR1 DFQATT and CDR2 SNEGSKA come from the germline V gene (reference sequence). CDR3 bases: TGCAGTGCGTTGACAGCTAACACTGAAGCTTTCTTT. This gives the protein CSALTANTEAFF.

As for this clonotype: One junction end disagrees with the germline gene, perhaps due to a read error. The rearrangement links TRBV28 to TRBJ2-1, with TRBD1 matching 9 bases. The CDR3 spans 15 residues. CDR1 is MDHEN and CDR2 is SYDVKM in the germline V gene. The CDR3 reads CASSTGTGPYNERFF. CDR3 nucleotides: TGTGCCAGCAGTACAGGGACAGGGCCCTACAATGAGCGGTTCTTC.

This clonotype was found a few times. The genes are TRBV3-1 and TRBJ1-6, with D perhaps TRBD1 (5 bases). Trimming stripped 1 base from V and 7 bases from J, with 8 bases between. CDR3 length: 14 amino acids. The V gene's germline CDR1 is LGHDT and CDR2 YNNKEL (reference sequence). DNA of the CDR3: TGTGCCAGCAGCCAAGGGACACCAAATTCACCCCTCCACTTT. Amino acids: CASSQGTPNSPLHF.

This clonotype has just a few counts. The rearrangement joins TRBV5-6 to TRBJ2-1; D might be TRBD2 (6 bases). CDR3 length: 15 residues. CDR1 and CDR2 (germline): SGHDT, YYEEEE. V shed 3 bases and J shed 6 bases, with 16 bases lying between them. CDR3 region: CASSSGLRYGNEQFF. Written as DNA, the CDR3 is TGTGCCAGCAGCTCGGGACTCAGGTATGGCAATGAGCAGTTCTTC. The whole variable domain, filled in from reference TRBV5-6 and TRBJ2-1, reads DAGVTQSPTHLIKTRGQQVTLRCSPKSGHDTVSWYQQALGQGPQFIFQYYEEEERQRGNFPDRFSGHQFPNYSSELNVNALLLGDSALYLCASSSGLRYGNEQFFGPGTRLTVL.

This clonotype has at least ten counts. The rearrangement uses TRBV6-2 or TRBV6-3 and TRBJ2-1; 7 bases are a match to TRBD2. V was clipped by 0 bases and J by 4 bases; unmatched bases: 9. The CDR3 contains 17 residues. Germline V gene lookup returns CDR1 MNHEY and CDR2 SVGEGT. The CDR3 loop is CASSYSAGEQLYNEQFF. The CDR3 DNA follows: TGTGCCAGCAGTTACTCTGCGGGAGAGCAACTATACAATGAGCAGTTCTTC.

This chain uses TRBV5-1 with TRBJ2-7; D possibly corresponds to TRBD2 (6 bases). The CDR3 has 13 residues. V was cut by 4 bases and J by 5 bases, with 13 bases left in between. Germline-derived CDR1 and CDR2 are SGHRS and YFSETQ. The CDR3 is CASSGDLNNEQYF. For the CDR3, the DNA is TGCGCCAGCAGCGGGGACTTGAATAACGAGCAGTACTTC.

A few counts support this clonotype. The chain carries TRBV6-1 and TRBJ2-1, with 8 bases identical to TRBD2. Germline V CDR1 and CDR2: MNHNS, SASEGT. With 7 bases clipped from V and 10 bases from J, the junction kept 12 bases outside the gene matches. The CDR3 consists of 14 residues. The CDR3: CASNKRASGREQFF. The CDR3 DNA follows: TGTGCCAGCAACAAGAGGGCCAGCGGGAGAGAGCAGTTCTTC.

This clonotype was detected only a few times. This chain links TRBV20-1 with TRBJ2-2; D gene uncertain. V lost 3 bases, J lost 0 bases, and 11 bases lay in between. CDR3 length equals 15 residues. CDR1 and CDR2 from the germline V gene are DFQATT and SNEGSKA (reference sequence). The DNA of the CDR3 is TGCAGTGCTAGGCTGGCTCCCGCGAACACCGGGGAGCTGTTTTTT. It yields the protein CSARLAPANTGELFF.

V and J are TRBV20-1 and TRBJ2-3; a possible D gene is TRBD2 (6 bases). V lost 2 bases and J 2 bases, leaving 17 bases between the germline ends. The germline gives CDR1 DFQATT, CDR2 SNEGSKA (reference sequence). This CDR3 has 16 residues. The CDR3 is CSARSALASATDTQYF. The CDR3 nucleotides are TGCAGTGCTAGATCCGCCCTAGCGTCTGCCACAGATACGCAGTATTTT.

The chain joins TRBV20-1 to TRBJ1-5; no reliable D call. Trimming removed 6 bases at V and 7 bases at J, with 22 bases between. CDR1 DFQATT and CDR2 SNEGSKA come from the germline V gene (reference sequence). This CDR3 is 15 amino acids long. For the CDR3, the DNA is TGCAGTGCCAGGCGAGAAGAAGCAGAGAGGCAGCCCCAGCATTTT. The encoded protein is CSARREEAERQPQHF.

This clonotype was observed a few times. The V call is TRBV4-2, the J call TRBJ2-7; weak D call: TRBD1 (7 bases). Trimming cost V 3 bases and J 4 bases, with 10 bases left between them. In germline, CDR1 is LGHNA, CDR2 YNFKEQ. The CDR3 contains 13 residues. CDR3 nucleotides: TGTGCCAGCAGCCAGGAGGGACAGTACGAGCAGTACTTC. Amino acids: CASSQEGQYEQYF.

The rearrangement joins TRBV5-1 to TRBJ2-5, with D perhaps matching TRBD2 (5 bases). This CDR3 region has 15 residues. Germline CDR1 is SGHRS and CDR2 is YFSETQ. V lost 5 bases and J 8 bases, leaving 22 bases between the germline ends. The CDR3 DNA is TGCGCCAGCAGACTGAGTGGGAGCATGGAGAATACCCAGTACTTC. Protein: CASRLSGSMENTQYF.

This clonotype showed up just a few times. CDR3 DNA sequence: TGTGCCAGCAGCCAAGATCTGGGAGGAGCTTTCTTT. This encodes CASSQDLGGAFF. The rearrangement links TRBV4-2 to TRBJ1-1, with no clear D. The V end was cut by 0 bases, the J end by 10 bases, with 9 bases between. This CDR3 region has 12 residues. The germline CDR1 and CDR2 sequences are LGHNA and YNFKEQ.

V gene TRBV29-1 combines with J gene TRBJ1-2, with TRBD1 matching 8 bases. Germline-derived CDR1 and CDR2 are SQVTM and ANQGSEA. V lost 4 bases and J lost 5; bases outside the gene matches: 6. This CDR3 is built from 13 residues. The CDR3 loop is CSVVAGGDYGYTF. CDR3 nucleotide sequence: TGCAGCGTTGTGGCAGGGGGCGATTATGGCTACACCTTC.

The chain uses TRBV12-3 or TRBV12-4 and TRBJ2-1; D is possibly TRBD2 (7 bases). Deletions cut 6 bases from V and 0 bases from J, with 12 bases between. This CDR3 has 15 residues. The CDR3 here is CASRGGASSYNEQFF. Written as DNA, the CDR3 is TGTGCCAGCAGGGGGGGGGCGAGCTCCTACAATGAGCAGTTCTTC.

This clonotype has only a few counts. The chain uses TRBV20-1 and TRBJ1-6; D is perhaps TRBD1 (6 bases). Germline V CDR1 and CDR2: DFQATT, SNEGSKA (reference sequence). The CDR3 spans 14 residues. Trimming left V 0 bases short and J 7 bases short, with 10 bases between. CDR3 amino acids: CSARDQGMNSPLHF. The CDR3 DNA follows: TGCAGTGCTAGAGATCAGGGGATGAATTCACCCCTCCACTTT.

This clonotype was detected many times. The V call is TRBV5-5, the J call TRBJ2-7; possibly TRBD2 for D (6 bases). The CDR3 length is 15 residues. Trimming shortened V by 5 bases and J by 3 bases, and 18 bases separated the two germline ends. The germline CDR1 and CDR2 sequences are SGHKS and YYEKEE (reference sequence). For the CDR3, the DNA is TGTGCCAGCAGTCGAGGGCAGGGAGGCGGCTACGAGCAGTACTTC. Translating it yields CASSRGQGGGYEQYF.

There are a few counts of this clonotype. The DNA of the CDR3 is TGTGCCACCAGTGACCCGGGACTAGCGGGACCCTTCCATAATGAGCAGTTCTTC. Amino acids: CATSDPGLAGPFHNEQFF. The chain recombines TRBV24-1 with TRBJ2-1; 13 positions match TRBD2. V was clipped by 4 bases and J by 7 bases; unmatched bases: 12. CDR3 length: 18 amino acids. Germline-derived CDR1 and CDR2 are KGHDR and SFDVKD.

The chain joins TRBV6-1 to TRBJ2-5, with 11 bases fitting TRBD2. CDR1 and CDR2 (germline): MNHNS, SASEGT. V dropped 1 base and J dropped 5; count of bases not matched to a gene: 6. CDR3 length: 16 residues. CDR3 in amino acids: CASSEVLAGVVETQYF. Here the CDR3 DNA reads TGTGCCAGCAGTGAAGTACTAGCGGGGGTTGTGGAGACCCAGTACTTC.

This rearrangement joins TRBV12-3 or TRBV12-4 to TRBJ1-4, with D perhaps TRBD1 (6 bases). V gave up 6 bases and J gave up 5 bases, with 13 bases separating them. The CDR3 extends over 14 amino acids. The DNA for the CDR3 is TGTGCCAGCAGGATGGGACACCAGAATGAAAAACTGTTTTTT. Protein product: CASRMGHQNEKLFF.

This clonotype turned up a few times. This sequence joins TRBV30 and TRBJ2-7; D is perhaps TRBD1 (5 bases). V lost 4 bases and J 4 bases, leaving 17 bases between the germline ends. The CDR3 contains 14 residues. Germline CDR1 and CDR2: GTSNPN and SVGIG (reference sequence). The CDR3 sequence: CAWNPVGHRYEQYF. Here the CDR3 DNA reads TGTGCCTGGAATCCTGTAGGACACCGGTACGAGCAGTACTTC. Filled out from reference TRBV30 and TRBJ2-7, the complete variable domain reads SQTIHQWPATLVQPVGSPLSLECTVEGTSNPNLYWYRQAAGRGLQLLFYSVGIGQISSEVPQNLSASRPQDRQFILSSKKLLLSDSGFYLCAWNPVGHRYEQYFGPGTRLTVT.

V usage is TRBV11-2 and J usage is TRBJ2-1, with D perhaps TRBD1 (6 bases). From germline, CDR1 is SGHAT and CDR2 FQNNGV. Between the trimmed V and J ends, which lost 1 base and 0 bases, there was a span of 10 bases. CDR3 length equals 16 residues. This chain's CDR3 is CASSLVRGHSYNEQFF. DNA of the CDR3: TGTGCCAGCAGCTTAGTTCGGGGACACTCCTACAATGAGCAGTTCTTC.

This clonotype was counted between two and nine times. The V and J genes are TRBV11-2 and TRBJ2-5; D is unclear. Trimming shortened V by 5 bases and J by 9 bases, and 22 bases separated the two germline ends. The CDR3 extends over 15 amino acids. Germline V gives CDR1 SGHAT, CDR2 FQNNGV. The chain's CDR3 is CASSERTVRRVAQYF. As DNA, the CDR3 is TGTGCCAGCAGCGAACGGACGGTCCGGCGTGTGGCCCAGTACTTC.

The chain joins TRBV12-3 or TRBV12-4 to TRBJ2-1; 7 positions agree with TRBD1. V gave up 6 bases and J gave up 3 bases; unmatched junction bases: 8. This CDR3 spans 15 amino acids. DNA for the CDR3: TGTGCCAGCAGCATAGGGGGACAGAGCTACAATGAGCAGTTCTTC. It codes for CASSIGGQSYNEQFF.

Worth noting for this clonotype: At one boundary the junction diverges from the germline segment, which might be a read error. This chain links TRBV3-1 with TRBJ2-5; TRBD1 agrees at 7 bases. CDR3 length equals 16 residues. Germline-derived CDR1 and CDR2 are LGHDT and YNNKEL (reference sequence). CDR3 region: CARSQDQQGLRETQYF. CDR3 bases: TGTGCCAGGAGCCAAGATCAACAGGGGTTACGAGAGACCCAGTACTTC.

The V call is TRBV7-9, the J call TRBJ1-1; 7 bases match TRBD1. Per germline, CDR1 SEHNR and CDR2 FQNEAQ (reference sequence). This CDR3 has 11 amino acids. V shed 4 bases, J shed 10 bases, and the junction held 3 bases outside the gene matches. CDR3 DNA: TGTGCCAGCAGCTCGACAGGGAGAGCTTTCTTT. Encoded protein: CASSSTGRAFF.

The chain joins TRBV25-1 to TRBJ1-2; tentatively, D is TRBD1 (6 bases). The V gene lost 2 bases and the J gene lost 2 bases, with 18 bases spanning the gap. CDR3 length equals 17 residues. Per germline, CDR1 MGHDK and CDR2 SYGVNS. The chain's CDR3 is CASSEVFRTALNYGYTF. In DNA form, the CDR3 reads TGTGCCAGCAGTGAAGTGTTCCGGACAGCGCTAAACTATGGCTACACCTTC.